This T cell receptor (beta chain) was found in a study of CD8+ T cells in alopecia areata. Study information: Severity in treated patients was scored by percentage of scalp area affected. Findings and caveats of the study: Treatment with tofacitinib significantly lowered scalp clonality and reduced expanded CD8+ clones among the top 100.

RNA extraction was followed by reverse transcription into cDNA, which acted as the sequencing template. Some clones are missing from TCRdb's copy, which holds only in-frame ones; the method was immunoSEQ multiplex PCR. The data show about 180,000 clones, with roughly half seen just once and about 9.5% held by the top ten. Germline lookup yields CDR1 SEHNR and CDR2 FQNEAQ (reference sequence). CDR3 length: 15 amino acids. Trimming took 5 bases from V and 1 from J; bases not matched to a gene: 6. Treatment indicated: oral pan-JAK inhibitor, 5-10 mg twice daily. This clone has just one count. Its antigen is as yet unknown.

This sequence joins TRBV7-9 and TRBJ1-1; TRBD1 matches 8 bases. This receptor was taken from a human donor with alopecia areata. The sample in question was CD8+ T cells sorted from blood, obtained at week 52, from a patient treated with tofacitinib. The CDR3 coding sequence is TGTGCCAGCAGCCGCCCGACAGGGGCGAACACTGAAGCTTTCTTT. Translating gives CASSRPTGANTEAFF.